This T cell receptor (beta chain) was found in a study of shared clonotypes between healthy human individuals. On the study more broadly: Participating donors consisted of a couple of women and a few men aged 18 to 49.

Unsorted PBMC replicate PCRs used approximately 280 ng DNA, tens of thousands of T cell genomes. TCRdb keeps only in-frame clones here, not all; method: immunoSEQ multiplex PCR. The sample records a few hundred thousand clones, roughly 85% being singletons. All donors qualified as healthy HIV-negative adults and had experienced no recent acute infections or vaccinations. Only Caucasian adults living in Nashville, Tennessee served as donors. The junction had 8 bases not matched to a gene; V was cut back by 6 bases and J by 4 bases. In germline, CDR1 is MDHEN, CDR2 SYDVKM. CDR3 length: 14 amino acids. This TCR was sampled from a woman aged 40-49 years in good health. Some clones in this sample may be carry-over from other donors' samples. Sequencing was carried out using PBMCs. The chain links TRBV28 to TRBJ2-7, with TRBD1 matching 8 bases. The CDR3 DNA follows: TGTGCCAGCAGCACTGCAGGGGGCCAATACGAGCAGTACTTC. Its translation is CASSTAGGQYEQYF.